Each of the 13 T cell receptor beta chains below was sequenced from the same sample in a study of cytomegalovirus exposure and HLA in healthy donors. The PCR made use of 60 Vbeta and 13 Jbeta primers. This table comes from immunoSEQ multiplex PCR, and its TCRdb copy is limited to in-frame clones, with some not included. In the table there are tens of thousands of clones, under 80% of which are singletons. The sample was PBMCs. Receptors originate from a male donor in good health and CMV-seropositive.

The rearrangement joins TRBV27 to TRBJ2-1; 12 bases are shared with TRBD2. The trim removed 6 bases at V and 2 bases at J, leaving 5 bases unmatched. This CDR3 region has 16 residues. The germline gives CDR1 MNHEY, CDR2 SMNVEV (reference sequence). The CDR3: CASRRTSGDTYNEQFF. The CDR3 bases are TGTGCCAGCAGAAGGACTAGCGGGGATACCTACAATGAGCAGTTCTTC.

CDR3 residues: CATSRDLRAVPNEQFF. In DNA, the CDR3 is TGTGCCACCAGCAGAGATCTGAGAGCCGTGCCAAATGAGCAGTTCTTC. The chain recombines TRBV15 with TRBJ2-1; D ambiguous. The CDR3 sequence is 16 residues long. Germline CDR1 LNHNV, CDR2 YYDKDF (reference sequence). The V gene lost 0 bases and the J gene lost 7 bases, with 16 bases spanning the gap. Filled out from reference TRBV15 and TRBJ2-1, the complete variable domain reads DAMVIQNPRYQVTQFGKPVTLSCSQTLNHNVMYWYQQKSSQAPKLLFHYYDKDFNNEADTPDNFQSRRPNTSFCFLDIRSPGLGDTAMYLCATSRDLRAVPNEQFFGPGTRLTVL.

The chain carries TRBV5-4 and TRBJ2-3, with 7 bases matching TRBD1. Unmatched junction bases numbered 5, after V lost 0 bases and J lost 4 bases. The V gene's germline CDR1 is SGHNT and CDR2 YYREEE (reference sequence). The CDR3 loop spans 15 amino acids. CDR3 sequence reads: CASSLGDRAADTQYF. The DNA of the CDR3 is TGTGCCAGCAGCTTGGGCGACAGGGCGGCAGATACGCAGTATTTT. Looking up the rest from reference TRBV5-4 and TRBJ2-3 gives the full variable domain: ETGVTQSPTHLIKTRGQQVTLRCSSQSGHNTVSWYQQALGQGPQFIFQYYREEENGRGNFPPRFSGLQFPNYSSELNVNALELDDSALYLCASSLGDRAADTQYFGPGTRLTVL.

As for this clone: The conserved phenylalanine or tryptophan normally closing the CDR3 is absent here, so this likely arose from a read error. The rearrangement joins TRBV5-8 to TRBJ1-1, with D possibly being TRBD1 (6 bases). There are 17 residues in the CDR3. From germline, CDR1 is SGHTS and CDR2 YDEGEE. V gave up 0 bases and J gave up 1 base, with 16 bases separating them. CDR3: CASSLGRAGTSNTEAFS. The CDR3 DNA is TGTGCCAGCAGCTTGGGCAGAGCCGGGACATCGAACACTGAAGCTTTCTCT.

J is TRBJ2-5 and V is TRBV18; D is unresolved. Germline values: CDR1 KGHSH, CDR2 LQKENI. CDR3 length: 13 amino acids. V lost 3 bases to trimming and J lost 5 bases, with 10 bases between them. CDR3 nucleotide sequence: TGTGCCAGCTCACCCAGTCATTCCGAGACCCAGTACTTC. The encoded protein is CASSPSHSETQYF.

The V call is TRBV9, the J call TRBJ2-7, with TRBD1 matching over 7 bases. CDR3 length equals 12 residues. Germline V gene lookup returns CDR1 SGDLS and CDR2 YYNGEE. V lost 3 bases to trimming and J lost 6 bases; unmatched junction nucleotides: 3. In DNA form, the CDR3 reads TGTGCCAGCAGCGACCACAGGGGCGAGCAGTACTTC. Encoded protein: CASSDHRGEQYF.

J is TRBJ2-7 and V is TRBV29-1; TRBD2 matches at 7 bases. Trimming took 7 bases from V and 7 from J; bases not matched to a gene: 19. The CDR3 loop spans 15 amino acids. Germline V gives CDR1 SQVTM, CDR2 ANQGSEA. CDR3 nucleotides: TGCAGCGCAGGTCGGGGGGACCCGGGAACGAGTGAGCAGTACTTC. Its protein product is CSAGRGDPGTSEQYF.

The chain recombines TRBV4-3 with TRBJ2-3; D is unclear. This CDR3 comprises 15 residues. The germline V gene has CDR1 LGHNA and CDR2 YSLEER. Trimming removed 4 bases from V and 3 bases from J, with 14 bases in between. CDR3 nucleotides: TGCGCCAGCAGCCGGAGAATCGACGGAACAGATACGCAGTATTTT. This sequence encodes CASSRRIDGTDTQYF.

The V call is TRBV30, the J call TRBJ1-5, with 10 nucleotides matching TRBD1. From germline, CDR1 is GTSNPN and CDR2 SVGIG (reference sequence). V was clipped by 2 bases and J by 2 bases; unmatched bases: 6. The CDR3 spans 16 residues. The CDR3 DNA reads TGTGCCTGGAGTTCGTTTGGGACAGGGGGCAATCAGCCCCAGCATTTT. It codes for CAWSSFGTGGNQPQHF.

The chain uses TRBV7-9 and TRBJ2-3, with a possible D match to TRBD2 (5 bases). The V gene's germline CDR1 is SEHNR and CDR2 FQNEAQ (reference sequence). V lost 1 base and J lost 4, with 9 bases in between. The CDR3 sequence is 14 residues long. In nucleotides, the CDR3 is TGTGCCAGCAGCTTAGTAGAGGGCCCAGATACGCAGTATTTT. This translates into CASSLVEGPDTQYF.

This clone has only a few counts. The rearrangement links TRBV4-1 to TRBJ1-5; no firm D call. The V gene lost 3 bases and the J gene lost 5 bases, with 8 bases spanning the gap. There are 13 residues in the CDR3. In germline, CDR1 is MGHRA, CDR2 YSYEKL. CDR3 bases: TGCGCCAGCAGCCAGGCCCTAGATCAGCCCCAGCATTTT. Its protein product is CASSQALDQPQHF.

The gene calls are TRBV15 and TRBJ2-2, with D possibly TRBD2 on 5 matching bases. From germline, CDR1 is LNHNV and CDR2 YYDKDF (reference sequence). V was shortened by 7 bases and J by 4 bases, with 10 bases between the two germline ends. The CDR3 is 13 amino acids. The CDR3 DNA follows: TGTGCCACCATGAGGGATGGCACCGGGGAGCTGTTTTTT. Translated: CATMRDGTGELFF.

Remarks on this clone: The same CDR3 can be traced to other DNA sequences in this sample. This sequence joins TRBV6-6 and TRBJ1-2, with TRBD1 identical over 10 bases. The CDR3 totals 15 residues. The V gene end was trimmed by 0 bases and the J gene end by 3 bases; junction bases not matched to a gene: 1. Germline V gives CDR1 MNHNY, CDR2 SVGAGI (reference sequence). CDR3 nucleotide sequence: TGTGCCAGCAGTTACTCCGGGACAGGGGACTATGGCTACACCTTC. Protein: CASSYSGTGDYGYTF.